The clone carrying this TCR beta chain was counted a few times. As yet, its antigen is unknown. The CDR3 is cut off 3 residues early in the read; its end comes from the germline J gene. TCRdb's table, derived via immunoSEQ multiplex PCR, lists solely in-frame clones and lacks some. This sample comprises 7,100 or so clones, none seen once only. V was pared by 2 bases and J by 4 bases, with 14 bases between. Germline-derived CDR1 and CDR2 are MNHNS and SASEGT. The CDR3 has 16 residues. Aged roughly 8 to 70 years, CVID subjects averaged approximately 36 years old. Donors gave 5 to 8 ml heparinized peripheral whole blood. The sample belongs to a study of T cell clonality in common variable immunodeficiency. Broader study findings: In common variable immunodeficiency, TCR beta chains reportedly carried fewer deletions and N-nucleotide insertions.

Sequenced: peripheral blood mononuclear cells. The V call is TRBV6-1, the J call TRBJ2-2, with a weak D call TRBD2 (6 bases). This clonotype was obtained from a human donor with common variable immunodeficiency. Partial CDR3 DNA: TGTGCCAGCAGTGAAATATCAGGACTATCCACCGGGGAG. This gives the protein CASSEISGLSTGE. The entire CDR3 is CASSEISGLSTGELFF.